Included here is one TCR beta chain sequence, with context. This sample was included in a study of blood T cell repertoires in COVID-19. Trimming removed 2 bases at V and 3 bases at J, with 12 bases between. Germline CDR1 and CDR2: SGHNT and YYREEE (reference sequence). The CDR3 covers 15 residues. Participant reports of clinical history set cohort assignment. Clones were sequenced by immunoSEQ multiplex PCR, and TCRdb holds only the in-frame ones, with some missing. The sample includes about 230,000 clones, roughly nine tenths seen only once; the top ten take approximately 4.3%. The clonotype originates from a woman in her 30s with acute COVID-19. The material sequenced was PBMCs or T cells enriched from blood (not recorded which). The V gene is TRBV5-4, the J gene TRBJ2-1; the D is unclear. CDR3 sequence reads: CASSFGLPDYNEQFF. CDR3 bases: TGTGCCAGCAGCTTTGGGCTGCCCGACTACAATGAGCAGTTCTTC.